Each of the 29 T cell receptor beta chains below was sequenced from the same sample in a study of CXCR3-negative and CXCR3-positive naive CD8 T cells. UMI labels and 5' RACE were used to prepare the TRB cDNA libraries. One entry per CDR3 protein, without DNA, is what TCRdb gives after re-calling the 5' RACE reads. The sample has 130,000 or so distinct CDR3 sequences. The sample comprised naive CXCR3- CD8+ T cells from blood. Indicated subset: CD45RO-CCR7+CD27+CD95- naive CD8+ T cells lacking CXCR3 (TNR3-). These receptors came from a human donor in good health. Some clones in this sample may be carry-over from other donors' samples.

V gene TRBV7-8 combines with J gene TRBJ2-7; TCRdb names TRBD2, which stays unverified in the absence of DNA. CDR1 SGHVS and CDR2 FQNEAQ come from the germline V gene. This CDR3 has 15 residues. The CDR3 sequence: CASSSTIGTDYEQYF.

The CDR3 protein is CASSLSGTADFSPLHF. The genes are TRBV27 and TRBJ1-6; TCRdb calls TRBD1, which cannot be checked without DNA. In germline, CDR1 is MNHEY, CDR2 SMNVEV (reference sequence). The CDR3 sequence is 16 residues long.

The chain is built from TRBV5-1 and TRBJ2-1; no DNA is available, so the TRBD1 call from TCRdb remains unchecked. This CDR3 region has 16 residues. Germline values: CDR1 SGHRS, CDR2 YFSETQ. CDR3 amino acids: CASSLAARGDYNEQFF.

CDR3 amino acids: CASSLGALAGLNEWQFF. J is TRBJ2-1 and V is TRBV11-2; TCRdb reports TRBD2, a call that lacks DNA to check it against. Germline V gene data show CDR1 as SGHAT and CDR2 as FQNNGV. The CDR3 loop spans 17 amino acids.

The rearrangement joins TRBV4-3 to TRBJ1-1; TCRdb returns TRBD1, unconfirmable since there is no DNA. The CDR3 is 16 residues long. Germline CDR1 reads LGHNA; CDR2 reads YSLEER. CDR3: CARSQEVQPGNTEAFF.

V gene TRBV12-3 or TRBV12-4 combines with J gene TRBJ1-2; TCRdb indicates TRBD1, and absent DNA this call remains unverified. The length of the CDR3 is 13 residues. The CDR3 sequence is CAGSLQGTYGYTF.

The chain is built from TRBV25-1 and TRBJ1-1. Germline values: CDR1 MGHDK, CDR2 SYGVNS. This CDR3 contains 11 residues. The chain's CDR3 is CASSVRSEAFF.

V usage is TRBV3-1 and J usage is TRBJ2-1; no DNA is available, so the TRBD2 call from TCRdb remains unchecked. The CDR3 is 15 amino acids. Germline V lookup: CDR1 LGHDT, CDR2 YNNKEL (reference sequence). CDR3 sequence: CASSQDGAPYNEQFF.

V gene TRBV12-3 or TRBV12-4 combines with J gene TRBJ2-1; TCRdb returns TRBD2, unconfirmable since there is no DNA. The CDR3 spans 18 residues. The CDR3 sequence: CVSSPPRGTSGYYNEQFF.

V is TRBV29-1 and J is TRBJ1-1; TCRdb reports TRBD1, a call that lacks DNA to check it against. This CDR3 is built from 13 residues. Per the germline V gene, CDR1 is SQVTM and CDR2 is ANQGSEA. The CDR3: CSVGRGGNTEAFF.

CDR3 loop: CASSIRTPSGREKIGANVLTF. This rearrangement joins TRBV11-3 to TRBJ2-6; the TCRdb D gene call, TRBD2, has no DNA to confirm it. This CDR3 comprises 21 residues. CDR1 is SGHNT, CDR2 YENEEA, per germline.

J is TRBJ2-2 and V is TRBV9; TCRdb's D call, TRBD1, is unchecked because there is no DNA. The germline V gene encodes CDR1 SGDLS and CDR2 YYNGEE. The CDR3 contains 16 residues. This chain's CDR3 is CASSVGGAANTGELFF.

This chain joins TRBV29-1 and TRBJ2-1; TCRdb lists TRBD2, though no DNA is available to test this call. This CDR3 has 14 residues. Germline loops: CDR1 SQVTM, CDR2 ANQGSEA. This CDR3 is CSVEGGPSYNEQFF.

This rearrangement joins TRBV6-5 to TRBJ2-7; the TCRdb call, TRBD1, lacks DNA for checking. In germline, CDR1 is MNHEY, CDR2 SVGAGI. This CDR3 comprises 16 residues. The CDR3 sequence is CASSRRLRGIGYEQYF.

The chain joins TRBV5-1 to TRBJ1-4; TCRdb lists TRBD1, though no DNA is available to test this call. The CDR3 extends over 12 amino acids. CDR1 SGHRS and CDR2 YFSETQ come from the germline V gene. The chain's CDR3 is CASSSTGAPLFF.

This chain connects TRBV24-1 to TRBJ2-2; with no DNA, the TCRdb D assignment of TRBD1 cannot be verified. Germline loops: CDR1 KGHDR, CDR2 SFDVKD. The CDR3 runs 14 residues. CDR3 loop: CATREQGAGGELFF.

The V gene is TRBV29-1, the J gene TRBJ1-1. The CDR3 covers 16 residues. Per the germline V gene, CDR1 is SQVTM and CDR2 is ANQGSEA. CDR3 residues: CSVEGRIEGPNTEAFF.

The V and J genes are TRBV6-1 and TRBJ1-3. CDR1 MNHNS and CDR2 SASEGT come from the germline V gene. This CDR3 is 16 amino acids long. The chain's CDR3 is CASSLDGFRSGNTIYF.

This clonotype is classed as medium-sized (0.01 to 0.1%) by frequency. This chain joins TRBV7-6 and TRBJ2-7; TCRdb's D gene call, TRBD1, goes unchecked for lack of DNA. In germline, CDR1 is SGHVS, CDR2 FNYEAQ. The CDR3 is 16 residues long. CDR3 region: CASSLGARGPSYEQYF.

The V and J genes are TRBV4-1 and TRBJ2-1; TCRdb reports TRBD1, a call that lacks DNA to check it against. Germline CDR1 reads MGHRA; CDR2 reads YSYEKL. The CDR3 runs 15 residues. The CDR3 is CASSQQPGQYNEQFF.

This sequence joins TRBV9 and TRBJ2-3. Germline V gene data show CDR1 as SGDLS and CDR2 as YYNGEE. This CDR3 is built from 13 residues. Here the CDR3 reads CASSLTSADTQYF.

The chain combines TRBV13 with TRBJ2-3; TCRdb names TRBD2, which stays unverified in the absence of DNA. The germline V gene encodes CDR1 PRHDT and CDR2 FYEKMQ (reference sequence). The CDR3 runs to 16 residues. The CDR3: CASSTGTSILPDTQYF.

This chain's CDR3 is CATSRVRGGSPEAFF. The V gene is TRBV15, the J gene TRBJ1-1; TCRdb proposes TRBD1, but this gene call is untestable without DNA. CDR1 and CDR2 (germline): LNHNV, YYDKDF (reference sequence). This CDR3 region has 15 residues.

The V call is TRBV12-3 or TRBV12-4, the J call TRBJ1-3. The CDR3 is made up of 13 amino acids. The CDR3 region is CASSFRALNTIYF.

V gene TRBV27 combines with J gene TRBJ2-7; without DNA, the TCRdb call of TRBD1 cannot be checked. Per the germline V gene, CDR1 is MNHEY and CDR2 is SMNVEV (reference sequence). This CDR3 region has 14 residues. The CDR3: CASSFGTGGAEQYF.

The chain has TRBV28 and TRBJ2-1; no DNA is available, so the TRBD2 call from TCRdb remains unchecked. Germline lookup yields CDR1 MDHEN and CDR2 SYDVKM. The CDR3 covers 17 residues. This CDR3 is CASSFHLAGGPYNEQFF.

The chain links TRBV7-8 to TRBJ2-7; TCRdb picks TRBD1, but there is no DNA to check that call. This CDR3 is 15 amino acids long. Germline CDR1 is SGHVS and CDR2 is FQNEAQ. CDR3 sequence reads: CASSTWTGRSYEQYF.

This chain links TRBV25-1 with TRBJ2-5; TCRdb calls TRBD2, which cannot be checked without DNA. Germline V gene lookup returns CDR1 MGHDK and CDR2 SYGVNS. The CDR3 is 14 amino acids. CDR3 sequence reads: CASSELAGEETQYF.

The CDR3 here is CASTKPGTRDTQYF. The rearrangement uses TRBV2 and TRBJ2-3; the TCRdb call, TRBD1, lacks DNA for checking. Germline loops: CDR1 SNHLY, CDR2 FYNNEI. The CDR3 has 14 amino acids.